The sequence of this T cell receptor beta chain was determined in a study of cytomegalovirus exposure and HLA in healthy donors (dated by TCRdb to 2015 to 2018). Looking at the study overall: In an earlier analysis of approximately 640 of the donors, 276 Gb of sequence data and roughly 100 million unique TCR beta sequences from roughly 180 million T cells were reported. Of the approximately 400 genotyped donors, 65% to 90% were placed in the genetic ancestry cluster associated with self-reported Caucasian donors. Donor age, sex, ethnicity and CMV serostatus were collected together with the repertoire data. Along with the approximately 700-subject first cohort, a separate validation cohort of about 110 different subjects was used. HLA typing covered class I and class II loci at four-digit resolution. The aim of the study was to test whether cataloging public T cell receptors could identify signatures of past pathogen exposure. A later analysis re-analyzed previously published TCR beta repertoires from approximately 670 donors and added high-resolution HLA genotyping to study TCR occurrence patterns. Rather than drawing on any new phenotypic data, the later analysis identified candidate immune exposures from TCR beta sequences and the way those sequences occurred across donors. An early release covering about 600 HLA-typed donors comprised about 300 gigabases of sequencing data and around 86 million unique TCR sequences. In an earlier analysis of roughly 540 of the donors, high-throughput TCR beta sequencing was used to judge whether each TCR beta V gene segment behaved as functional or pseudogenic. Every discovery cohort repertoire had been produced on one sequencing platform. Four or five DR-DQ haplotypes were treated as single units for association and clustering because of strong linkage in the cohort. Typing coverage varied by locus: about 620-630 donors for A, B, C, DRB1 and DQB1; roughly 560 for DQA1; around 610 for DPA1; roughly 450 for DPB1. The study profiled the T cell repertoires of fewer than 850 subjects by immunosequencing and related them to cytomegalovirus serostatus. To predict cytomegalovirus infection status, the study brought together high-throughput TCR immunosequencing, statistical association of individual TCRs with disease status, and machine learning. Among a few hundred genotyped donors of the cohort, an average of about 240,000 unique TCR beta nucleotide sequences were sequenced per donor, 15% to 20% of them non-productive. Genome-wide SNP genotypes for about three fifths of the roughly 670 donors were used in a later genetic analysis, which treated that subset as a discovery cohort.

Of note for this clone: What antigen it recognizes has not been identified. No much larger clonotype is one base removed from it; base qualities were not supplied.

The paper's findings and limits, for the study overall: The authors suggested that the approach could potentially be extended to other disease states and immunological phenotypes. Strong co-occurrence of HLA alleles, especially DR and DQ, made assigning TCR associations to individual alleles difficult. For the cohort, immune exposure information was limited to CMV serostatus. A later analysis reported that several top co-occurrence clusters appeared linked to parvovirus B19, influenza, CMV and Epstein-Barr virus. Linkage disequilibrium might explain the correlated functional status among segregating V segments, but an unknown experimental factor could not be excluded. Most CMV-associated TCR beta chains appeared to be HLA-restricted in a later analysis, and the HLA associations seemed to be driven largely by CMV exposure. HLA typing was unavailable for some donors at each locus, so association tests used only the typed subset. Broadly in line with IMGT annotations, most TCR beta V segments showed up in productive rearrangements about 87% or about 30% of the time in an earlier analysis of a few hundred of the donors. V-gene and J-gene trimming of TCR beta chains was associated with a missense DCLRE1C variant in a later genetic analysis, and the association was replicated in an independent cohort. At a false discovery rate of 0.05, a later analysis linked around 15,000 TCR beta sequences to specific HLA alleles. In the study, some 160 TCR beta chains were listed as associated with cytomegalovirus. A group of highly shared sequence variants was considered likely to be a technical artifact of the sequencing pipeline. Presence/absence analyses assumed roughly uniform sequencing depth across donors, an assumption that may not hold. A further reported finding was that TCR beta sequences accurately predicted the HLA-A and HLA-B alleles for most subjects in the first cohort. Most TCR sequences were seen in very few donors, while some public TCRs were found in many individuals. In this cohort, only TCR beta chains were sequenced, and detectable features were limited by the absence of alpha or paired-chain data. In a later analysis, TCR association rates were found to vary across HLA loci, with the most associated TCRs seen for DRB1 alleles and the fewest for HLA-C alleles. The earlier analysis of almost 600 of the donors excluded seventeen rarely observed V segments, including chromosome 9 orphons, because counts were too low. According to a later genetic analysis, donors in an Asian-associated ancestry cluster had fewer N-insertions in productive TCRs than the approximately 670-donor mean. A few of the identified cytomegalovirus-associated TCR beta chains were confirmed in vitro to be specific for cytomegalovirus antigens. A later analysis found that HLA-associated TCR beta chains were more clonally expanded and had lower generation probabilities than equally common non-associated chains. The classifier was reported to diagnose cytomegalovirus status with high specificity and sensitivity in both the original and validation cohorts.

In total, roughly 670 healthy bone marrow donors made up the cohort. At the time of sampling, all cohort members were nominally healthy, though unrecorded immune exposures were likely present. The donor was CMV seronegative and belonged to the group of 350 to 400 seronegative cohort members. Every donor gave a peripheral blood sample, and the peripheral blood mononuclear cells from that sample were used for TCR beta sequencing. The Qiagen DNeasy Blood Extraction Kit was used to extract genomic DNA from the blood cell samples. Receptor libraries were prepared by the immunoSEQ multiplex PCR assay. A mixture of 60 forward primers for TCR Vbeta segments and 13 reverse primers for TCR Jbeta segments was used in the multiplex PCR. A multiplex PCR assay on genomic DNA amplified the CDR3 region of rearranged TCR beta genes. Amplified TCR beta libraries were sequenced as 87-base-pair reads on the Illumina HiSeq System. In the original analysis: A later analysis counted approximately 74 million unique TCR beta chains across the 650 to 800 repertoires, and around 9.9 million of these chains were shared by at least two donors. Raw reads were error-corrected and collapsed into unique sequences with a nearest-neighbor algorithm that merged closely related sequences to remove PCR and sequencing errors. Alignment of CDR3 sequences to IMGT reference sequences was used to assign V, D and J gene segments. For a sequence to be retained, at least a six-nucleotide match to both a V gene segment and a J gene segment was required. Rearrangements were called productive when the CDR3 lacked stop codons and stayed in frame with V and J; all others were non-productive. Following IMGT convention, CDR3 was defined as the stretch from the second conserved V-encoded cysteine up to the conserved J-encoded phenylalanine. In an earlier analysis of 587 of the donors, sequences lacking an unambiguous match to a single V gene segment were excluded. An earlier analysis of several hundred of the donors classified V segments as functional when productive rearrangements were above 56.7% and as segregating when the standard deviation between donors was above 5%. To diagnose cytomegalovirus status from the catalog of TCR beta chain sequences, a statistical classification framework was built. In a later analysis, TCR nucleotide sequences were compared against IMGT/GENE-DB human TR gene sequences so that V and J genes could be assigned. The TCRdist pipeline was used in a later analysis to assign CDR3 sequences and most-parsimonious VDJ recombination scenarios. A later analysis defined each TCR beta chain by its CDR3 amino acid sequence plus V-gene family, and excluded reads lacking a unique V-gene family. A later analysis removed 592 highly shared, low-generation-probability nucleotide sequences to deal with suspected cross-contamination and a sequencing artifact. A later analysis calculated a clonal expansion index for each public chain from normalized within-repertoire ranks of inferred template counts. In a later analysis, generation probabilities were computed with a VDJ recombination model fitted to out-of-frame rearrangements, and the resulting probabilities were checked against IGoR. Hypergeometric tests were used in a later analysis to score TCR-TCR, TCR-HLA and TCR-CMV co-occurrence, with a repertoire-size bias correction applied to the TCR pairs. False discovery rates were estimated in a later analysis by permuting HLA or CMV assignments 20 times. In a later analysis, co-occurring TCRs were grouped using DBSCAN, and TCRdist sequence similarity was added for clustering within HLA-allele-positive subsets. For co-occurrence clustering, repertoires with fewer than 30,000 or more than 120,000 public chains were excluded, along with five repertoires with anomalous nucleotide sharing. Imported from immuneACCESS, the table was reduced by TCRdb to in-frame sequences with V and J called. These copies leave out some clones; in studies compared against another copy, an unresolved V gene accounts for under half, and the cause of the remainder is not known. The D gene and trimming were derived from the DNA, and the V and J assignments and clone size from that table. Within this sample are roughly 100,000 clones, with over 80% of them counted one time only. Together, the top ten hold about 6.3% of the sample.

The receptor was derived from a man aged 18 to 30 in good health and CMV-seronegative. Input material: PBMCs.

CDR3 region: CASQSLAGRQETQYF. The DNA sequence is as follows: TGCGCCAGCCAATCTTTGGCGGGGAGACAAGAGACCCAGTACTTC. The chain couples TRBV10-2 to TRBJ2-5; the D gene is perhaps TRBD2, from 6 matching bases. The germline V gene specifies WSHSY as CDR1 and SAAADI as CDR2. V lost 8 bases and J lost 2 bases; the stretch between them is 18 bases long. The CDR3 holds 15 amino acids from the cysteine to the phenylalanine. The kept DNA is CDR3 alone, 45 bases in frame from the first base.